Listed below are T cell receptor beta chains from one sample, sequenced in a study of blood T cells in healthy people across ages. TCRdb itself ran the 5' RACE reads through MiXCR, one entry per CDR3 protein. The sample lists approximately 690,000 distinct CDR3 sequences; about 54% were seen once. The sequenced material came from blood. The receptors were sampled from a man between 60 and 75 years old in good health. Each CDR3 is given with its conserved first and last residue. D genes are given only for firm matches. Only part of the rows carry a size: once, few, many, or a class if the clone is expanded.

size	D	V	J	length	CDR3	DNA
NA	TRBD2	TRBV20-1	TRBJ2-1	15	CSARRTSGQGNEQFF	TGCAGTGCTAGACGGACTAGCGGGCAGGGGAATGAGCAGTTCTTC
NA	NA	TRBV20-1	TRBJ2-5	15	CSARDVRVKKETQYF	TGCAGTGCTAGAGATGTTCGGGTTAAAAAAGAGACCCAGTACTTC
NA	TRBD2	TRBV2	TRBJ2-7	18	CASSPLAGGPPSYNEQYF	TGTGCCAGCAGCCCTCTAGCGGGGGGCCCGCCCTCCTACAATGAGCAGTACTTC
NA	TRBD2	TRBV5-1	TRBJ2-1	17	CASSEGTSGSPRDEQFF	TGCGCCAGCAGCGAAGGGACTAGCGGGTCCCCCAGGGATGAGCAGTTCTTC
NA	NA	TRBV29-1	TRBJ1-1	11	CSVGDNTEAFF	TGCAGCGTTGGCGACAACACTGAAGCTTTCTTT
NA	NA	TRBV5-5	TRBJ2-5	14	CASSFMSGGETQYF	TGTGCCAGCAGCTTTATGTCTGGTGGGGAGACCCAGTACTTC
NA	NA	TRBV6-6	TRBJ2-7	14	CASSTTGKAYEQYF	TGTGCCAGCAGCACAACAGGGAAGGCCTACGAGCAGTACTTC
NA	TRBD1	TRBV5-6	TRBJ2-7	17	CASSYTLTGETSYEQYF	TGTGCCAGCAGCTACACATTAACAGGGGAGACCTCCTACGAGCAGTACTTC
NA	TRBD1	TRBV24-1	TRBJ1-4	16	CATSDPGQGLNEKLFF	TGTGCCACCAGTGATCCCGGACAGGGCTTAAATGAAAAACTGTTTTTT
few	NA	TRBV20-1	TRBJ1-1	13	CSANRDWETEAFF	TGCAGTGCTAACCGGGACTGGGAGACTGAAGCTTTCTTT
few	TRBD1	TRBV20-1	TRBJ2-7	14	CSARDNRGNYEQYF	TGCAGTGCTAGAGACAACAGGGGGAACTACGAGCAGTACTTC
NA	TRBD1	TRBV29-1	TRBJ2-6	19	CSVAGTDQGVRSGANVLTF	TGCAGCGTTGCTGGCACCGATCAGGGGGTTAGATCTGGGGCCAACGTCCTGACTTTC
NA	TRBD1	TRBV6-2/TRBV6-3	TRBJ2-7	13	CASGDRGGYEQYF	TGTGCCAGCGGTGACAGGGGTGGCTACGAGCAGTACTTC
once	TRBD2	TRBV11-2	TRBJ2-3	19	CASSSDRTSRKPTADTQYF	TGTGCCAGCAGCTCCGACCGGACTAGTCGGAAGCCAACGGCAGATACGCAGTATTTT
few	TRBD2	TRBV5-1	TRBJ2-4	15	CASSFGAGRGNIQYF	TGCGCCAGCAGCTTCGGAGCGGGGAGAGGAAACATTCAGTACTTC
NA	TRBD2	TRBV7-9	TRBJ2-3	18	CASSPSSGGFLRTDTQYF	TGTGCCAGCAGCCCCTCGAGCGGGGGGTTTCTTCGCACAGATACGCAGTATTTT
NA	NA	TRBV5-6	TRBJ2-7	15	CASGSAGGQHYEQYF	TGTGCCAGCGGATCCGCCGGAGGGCAACACTACGAGCAGTACTTC
NA	NA	TRBV20-1	TRBJ2-3	13	CSTRGASADTQYF	TGCAGCACCCGCGGGGCTAGCGCAGATACGCAGTATTTT
few	NA	TRBV27	TRBJ1-6	17	CASSLYSGNSHNSPLHF	TGTGCCAGCAGTTTATATAGTGGGAACAGCCACAATTCACCCCTCCACTTT
few	NA	TRBV9	TRBJ2-7	12	CASSTRGYEQYF	TGTGCCAGCAGCACCAGAGGGTACGAGCAGTACTTC
few	NA	TRBV20-1	TRBJ2-3	11	CSARDVATQYF	TGCAGTGCTAGAGATGTCGCTACGCAGTATTTT
few	NA	TRBV11-2	TRBJ2-6	15	CASSNRISGANVLTF	TGTGCCAGCAGCAACAGAATCTCTGGGGCCAACGTCCTGACTTTC
NA	NA	TRBV6-1	TRBJ2-7	15	CASTAVPLTYNEQYF	TGTGCCAGCACCGCCGTCCCCTTGACCTACAATGAGCAGTACTTC
once	NA	TRBV6-6	TRBJ2-6	15	CASGLGGPGANVLTF	TGTGCCAGCGGATTAGGGGGGCCTGGGGCCAACGTCCTGACTTTC
NA	NA	TRBV4-2	TRBJ2-3	17	CASSQAEGAGGLMGQYF	TGTGCCAGCAGCCAAGCGGAAGGGGCCGGGGGGCTCATGGGGCAGTATTTT
NA	TRBD1	TRBV7-9	TRBJ1-2	15	CASSPRPGTGYGYTF	TGTGCCAGCAGCCCGAGACCCGGGACAGGCTATGGCTACACCTTC
NA	TRBD2	TRBV12-5	TRBJ2-1	19	CASGLVRQAGGPSHSEQFF	TGTGCTAGTGGTTTGGTACGCCAGGCGGGGGGACCGTCACATAGTGAGCAGTTCTTC
NA	TRBD1	TRBV15	TRBJ2-7	16	CATSRDRDRAAYEQYF	TGTGCCACCAGCAGAGATCGGGACAGGGCAGCCTACGAGCAGTACTTC
NA	NA	TRBV29-1	TRBJ1-2	9	CSVVRGYTF	TGCAGCGTTGTACGGGGCTACACCTTC
NA	TRBD1	TRBV18	TRBJ2-5	15	CASSPRTGGMETQYF	TGTGCCAGCTCACCAAGGACAGGGGGCATGGAGACCCAGTACTTC
NA	NA	TRBV4-1	TRBJ2-1	16	CASSPRRGAPYNEQFF	TGCGCCAGCAGCCCCCGTCGGGGGGCTCCGTACAATGAGCAGTTCTTC
few	NA	TRBV4-1	TRBJ1-5	17	CASSQEGFETGNQPQHF	TGCGCCAGCAGCCAAGAGGGTTTTGAGACAGGCAATCAGCCCCAGCATTTT
NA	TRBD2	TRBV20-1	TRBJ2-7	15	CSARPGLAETYEQYF	TGCAGTGCTAGGCCCGGACTAGCGGAGACTTACGAGCAGTACTTC
NA	NA	TRBV12-3/TRBV12-4	TRBJ1-2	16	CASSPPTGLGAYGYTF	TGTGCCAGCAGTCCCCCCACAGGGTTAGGAGCCTATGGCTACACCTTC
many	NA	TRBV5-1	TRBJ2-7	15	CASSQPGTLYNEQYF	TGCGCCAGCAGCCAACCCGGGACTCTCTACAATGAGCAGTACTTC
many	NA	TRBV27	TRBJ1-6	16	CASSLTGSSYNSPLHF	TGTGCCAGCAGCCTTACCGGGAGCTCCTATAATTCACCCCTCCACTTT
few	NA	TRBV7-2	TRBJ2-7	14	CASTHRAGAYEQYF	TGTGCCAGCACCCACCGGGCTGGGGCCTACGAGCAGTACTTC
many	NA	TRBV12-3/TRBV12-4	TRBJ1-2	13	CASSPTGNYGYTF	TGTGCCAGCAGCCCAACAGGGAACTATGGCTACACCTTC
few	NA	TRBV7-2	TRBJ1-1	15	CASSLVGHTNTEAFF	TGTGCCAGCAGCTTAGTCGGACATACGAACACTGAAGCTTTCTTT
NA	NA	TRBV9	TRBJ2-5	16	CASSYLPGGENNEQYF	TGTGCCAGCAGCTATCTCCCCGGAGGGGAAAACAATGAGCAGTACTTC
many	NA	TRBV7-9	TRBJ2-7	13	CASSLGGVYEQYF	TGTGCCAGCAGCTTAGGAGGTGTCTACGAGCAGTACTTC
NA	TRBD2	TRBV12-3/TRBV12-4	TRBJ2-3	12	CASSFPGRVGYF	TGTGCCAGCAGTTTCCCGGGGAGGGTTGGGTATTTT
many	TRBD1	TRBV2	TRBJ2-3	15	CASSRTGGSTDTQYF	TGTGCCAGCAGTCGGACAGGGGGAAGCACAGATACGCAGTATTTT
few	NA	TRBV5-6	TRBJ2-7	14	CASSMLDRDYEQYF	TGTGCCAGCAGCATGTTAGACAGAGACTACGAGCAGTACTTC
NA	TRBD1	TRBV3-1	TRBJ2-7	15	CASSHTGQVSYEQYF	TGTGCCAGCAGCCATACCGGACAGGTCTCCTACGAGCAGTACTTC
NA	NA	TRBV7-2	TRBJ2-7	14	CASSRPYSYNEQYF	TGTGCCAGCAGCCGCCCTTACAGCTACAATGAGCAGTACTTC
NA	NA	TRBV6-1	TRBJ2-7	12	CASSRFPYEQYF	TGTGCCAGCAGCCGGTTTCCCTACGAGCAGTACTTC
once	NA	TRBV5-1	TRBJ1-1	12	CASSAGRWEAFF	TGCGCCAGCAGCGCGGGACGGTGGGAAGCTTTCTTT
few	NA	TRBV15	TRBJ2-5	14	CATSRESAGGTQYF	TGTGCCACCAGCAGAGAATCGGCCGGGGGGACCCAGTACTTC
NA	NA	TRBV21-1	TRBJ1-1	15	CASSSRGDMNTEAFF	TGTGCCAGCAGCTCGAGGGGAGATATGAACACTGAAGCTTTCTTT
NA	NA	TRBV2	TRBJ1-5	13	CASSDRSNQPQHF	TGTGCCAGCAGTGACAGGAGCAATCAGCCCCAGCATTTT
NA	NA	TRBV4-2	TRBJ2-1	15	CASSQDATWGNEQFF	TGTGCCAGCAGCCAAGATGCGACATGGGGCAATGAGCAGTTCTTC
NA	NA	TRBV6-1	TRBJ2-3	14	CASSATTLTDTQYF	TGTGCCAGCAGCGCAACCACCCTCACAGATACGCAGTATTTT
few	NA	TRBV3-1	TRBJ2-5	12	CASQGTGETQYF	TGTGCCAGCCAGGGAACCGGAGAGACCCAGTACTTC
NA	NA	TRBV18	TRBJ2-5	13	CASSPNGQETQYF	TGTGCCAGCTCACCCAACGGGCAAGAGACCCAGTACTTC
NA	NA	TRBV12-3/TRBV12-4	TRBJ1-2	13	CASSTTVNYGYTF	TGTGCCAGCAGTACGACAGTGAACTATGGCTACACCTTC
NA	NA	TRBV5-1	TRBJ2-5	16	CASSKIFDFFQETQYF	TGCGCCAGCAGCAAAATATTTGACTTTTTCCAAGAGACCCAGTACTTC
NA	NA	TRBV20-1	TRBJ1-1	12	CSATDIVTEAFF	TGCAGTGCAACAGACATAGTCACTGAAGCTTTCTTT